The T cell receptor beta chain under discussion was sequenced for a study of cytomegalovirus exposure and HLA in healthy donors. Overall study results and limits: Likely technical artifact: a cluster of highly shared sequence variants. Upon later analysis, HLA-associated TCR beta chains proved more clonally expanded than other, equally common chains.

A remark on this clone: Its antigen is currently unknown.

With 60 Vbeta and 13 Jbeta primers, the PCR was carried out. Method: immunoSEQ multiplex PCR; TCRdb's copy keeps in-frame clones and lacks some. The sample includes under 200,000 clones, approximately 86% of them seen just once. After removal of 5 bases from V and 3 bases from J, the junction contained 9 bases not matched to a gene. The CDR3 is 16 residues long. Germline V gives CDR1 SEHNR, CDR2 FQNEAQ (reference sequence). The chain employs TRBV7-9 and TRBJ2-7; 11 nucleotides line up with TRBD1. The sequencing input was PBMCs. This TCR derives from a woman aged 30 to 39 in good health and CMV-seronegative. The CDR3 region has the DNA TGTGCCAGCAGCCCCAGTGGTGGGACAGGGGGCTACGAGCAGTACTTC. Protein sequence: CASSPSGGTGGYEQYF.